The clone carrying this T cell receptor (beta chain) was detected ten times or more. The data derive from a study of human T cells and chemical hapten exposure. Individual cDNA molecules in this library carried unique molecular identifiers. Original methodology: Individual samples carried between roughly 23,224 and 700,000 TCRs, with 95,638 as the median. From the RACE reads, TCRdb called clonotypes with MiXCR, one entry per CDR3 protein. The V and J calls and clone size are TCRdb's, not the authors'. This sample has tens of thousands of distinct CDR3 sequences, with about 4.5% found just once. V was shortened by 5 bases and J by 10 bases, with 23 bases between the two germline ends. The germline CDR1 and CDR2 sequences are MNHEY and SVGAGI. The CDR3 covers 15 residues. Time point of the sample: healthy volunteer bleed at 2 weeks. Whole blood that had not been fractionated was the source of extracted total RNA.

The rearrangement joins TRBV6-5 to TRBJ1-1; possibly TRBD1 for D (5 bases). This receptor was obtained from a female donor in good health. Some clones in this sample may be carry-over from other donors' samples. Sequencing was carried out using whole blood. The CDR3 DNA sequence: TGTGCCAGCAGTCCCCCGGGACCCTCTCACGTAGGAGCTTTCTTT. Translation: CASSPPGPSHVGAFF.